This entry describes one T cell receptor beta chain. Per the study methods: Reference gene primer amplification yielded estimated nucleated cell counts. Profiling relied on immunoSEQ multiplex PCR, and the TCRdb table lists in-frame clones only, not all of them. D and trimming come from the DNA, and the V and J calls and clone size come from that table. The profile shows fewer than 700,000 clones, about 89% of them singletons. These data originate in a study of blood T cell repertoires in COVID-19. Study-wide background: Collection of acute and convalescent COVID-19 samples took place in the United States, Italy and Spain. T cells, B-cell-depleted T cells, or PBMCs supplied cDNA or gDNA.

The CDR3 loop spans 19 amino acids. Trimming removed 0 bases at V and 5 bases at J, with 24 bases between. The V gene's germline CDR1 is LGHNA and CDR2 YNFKEQ. The receptor was derived from a woman aged 50 to 60 with COVID-19, enrolled during active disease. The sequencing sample was made of peripheral blood. The chain carries TRBV4-2 and TRBJ2-3, with a tentative D call TRBD2 (7 bases). Here the CDR3 DNA reads TGTGCCAGCAGCCAAGATCCCGCGGGGGACACTCTAACGAGAGATACGCAGTATTTT. Protein sequence: CASSQDPAGDTLTRDTQYF.